One and the same sample provided the 17 T cell receptor beta chains below, sequenced in a study of shared clonotypes between healthy human individuals. Only in-frame clones appear in the TCRdb table, and some are missing; sequencing was by immunoSEQ multiplex PCR. Among about 2.4 million clones, around nine tenths were seen once, and the ten largest hold 0.13% to 0.15%. Sequences were obtained from naive CD4+ T cells sorted from blood. Stated subset: CD45RA+ positively selected. The receptors here all came from a man aged 18 to 29 in good health.

This chain joins TRBV29-1 and TRBJ1-1; 7 positions agree with TRBD1. CDR1 SQVTM and CDR2 ANQGSEA come from the germline V gene. This CDR3 spans 13 amino acids. Trimming took 4 bases from V and 1 from J; bases not matched to a gene: 3. The CDR3 DNA sequence: TGCAGCGTTGCAAAGGGGGCGAACACTGAAGCTTTCTTT. It codes for CSVAKGANTEAFF.

The chain carries TRBV11-2 and TRBJ1-2, with D maybe TRBD1 (5 bases). V gave up 8 bases and J gave up 3 bases, with 10 bases separating them. The CDR3 is 12 amino acids. Germline V gives CDR1 SGHAT, CDR2 FQNNGV. CDR3 loop: CASQQAYYGYTF. DNA of the CDR3: TGTGCCAGCCAACAGGCGTACTATGGCTACACCTTC.

The chain uses TRBV18 and TRBJ2-7; the match to TRBD2 covers 9 bases. Unmatched junction bases numbered 3, after V lost 3 bases and J lost 0 bases. CDR1 is KGHSH and CDR2 is LQKENI in the germline V gene. The CDR3 totals 15 residues. CDR3 nucleotide sequence: TGTGCCAGCTCACCCAATAGCGGGAGCTCCTACGAGCAGTACTTC. Translating it yields CASSPNSGSSYEQYF.

The rearrangement joins TRBV5-6 to TRBJ1-6; D not resolved. V lost 0 bases to trimming and J lost 6 bases, with 10 bases between them. The CDR3 has 15 amino acids. CDR1 and CDR2 (germline): SGHDT, YYEEEE. In DNA, the CDR3 is TGTGCCAGCAGCTTGGGGACCACCTCTAATTCACCCCTCCACTTT. It specifies CASSLGTTSNSPLHF.

The V gene is TRBV4-1, the J gene TRBJ1-6, with D perhaps matching TRBD1 (5 bases). Trimming removed 4 bases at V and 9 bases at J, with 19 bases between. The CDR3 spans 16 residues. CDR1 and CDR2 from the germline V gene are MGHRA and YSYEKL. CDR3 sequence: CASSREGAGMGSPLHF. The CDR3 DNA is TGCGCCAGCAGCCGAGAAGGGGCAGGGATGGGTTCACCCCTCCACTTT.

The chain combines TRBV9 with TRBJ1-6; possibly TRBD1 for D (5 bases). The germline V gene has CDR1 SGDLS and CDR2 YYNGEE. This CDR3 region has 16 residues. V shed 0 bases and J shed 7 bases, with 14 bases lying between them. Here the CDR3 reads CASSVARDSRNSPLHF. CDR3 nucleotide sequence: TGTGCCAGCAGCGTAGCTCGGGACTCCCGGAATTCACCCCTCCACTTT.

This clone was counted once. V usage is TRBV27 and J usage is TRBJ1-3, with unresolved D. From germline, CDR1 is MNHEY and CDR2 SMNVEV (reference sequence). The CDR3 is 13 amino acids. Deletions cut 4 bases from V and 2 bases from J, with 6 bases between. The CDR3 region is CASSSTAGNTIYF. The DNA for the CDR3 is TGTGCCAGCAGTTCGACGGCTGGAAACACCATATATTTT.

This chain joins TRBV9 and TRBJ2-5; 8 bases align to TRBD2. From germline, CDR1 is SGDLS and CDR2 YYNGEE. Germline trimming cut 0 bases from V and 4 bases from J; bases unmatched to any gene: 5. This CDR3 is 15 amino acids long. The CDR3 nucleotides read TGTGCCAGCAGCGTAGAGTTTGGACTAGCAGAGACCCAGTACTTC. This translates into CASSVEFGLAETQYF.

The V call is TRBV7-2, the J call TRBJ2-5; D unresolved. The CDR3 covers 15 residues. V was clipped by 6 bases and J by 5 bases, with 19 bases between them. Germline V gene data show CDR1 as SGHTA and CDR2 as FQGNSA. The CDR3 DNA follows: TGTGCCAGCAGTCCGGACGGATTAAGGTCGGAGACCCAGTACTTC. Its protein is CASSPDGLRSETQYF.

The chain carries TRBV2 and TRBJ1-5, with TRBD1 identical over 10 bases. The ends lost 6 bases at V and 6 bases at J; junction bases unmatched: 8. CDR3 length equals 15 residues. Germline CDR1 is SNHLY and CDR2 is FYNNEI. CDR3 amino acids: CASSGDRGKAQPQHF. The CDR3 coding sequence is TGTGCCAGCAGCGGGGACAGGGGTAAAGCTCAGCCCCAGCATTTT.

The rearrangement joins TRBV6-1 to TRBJ1-5, with 7 bases matching TRBD1. This CDR3 spans 16 amino acids. V was pared by 4 bases and J by 5 bases, with 11 bases of the junction left unmatched. Germline CDR1 reads MNHNS; CDR2 reads SASEGT. DNA of the CDR3: TGTGCCAGCAGTGGGGCGGTGACAGGGTCTTATCAGCCCCAGCATTTT. This translates into CASSGAVTGSYQPQHF.

The chain joins TRBV28 to TRBJ2-7; TRBD2 might be the D (6 bases). CDR1 is MDHEN, CDR2 SYDVKM, per germline. The CDR3 extends over 15 amino acids. The V end lost 5 bases, the J end lost 4 bases, and 18 bases lay between the germline ends. This CDR3 is CASSSPGTGDYEQYF. CDR3 coding DNA: TGTGCCAGCAGTAGTCCCGGGACGGGAGATTACGAGCAGTACTTC.

This sequence joins TRBV23-1 and TRBJ2-2; maybe TRBD1 (6 bases). TRBV23-1 is identified as an open reading frame with a role that is uncertain. This CDR3 has 14 amino acids. The V and J ends lost 6 bases and 4 bases respectively, with 12 bases between them. The CDR3 protein is CASSNREITGELFF. For the CDR3, the DNA is TGCGCCAGCAGCAACAGGGAAATCACCGGGGAGCTGTTTTTT.

The V and J genes are TRBV4-1 and TRBJ1-4; D is unclear. Trimming stripped 1 base from V and 4 bases from J, with 13 bases between. The CDR3 contains 16 residues. Germline V CDR1 and CDR2: MGHRA, YSYEKL. CDR3 sequence reads: CASSQVGKADNEKLFF. As DNA, the CDR3 is TGCGCCAGCAGCCAAGTGGGGAAGGCAGATAATGAAAAACTGTTTTTT.

The chain joins TRBV11-3 to TRBJ2-7, with unresolved D. Germline V CDR1 and CDR2: SGHNT, YENEEA. V was cut by 4 bases and J by 3 bases, with 10 bases left in between. This CDR3 is built from 13 residues. CDR3 sequence (DNA): TGTGCCAGCAGCTCGCTGGACGGCTACGAGCAGTACTTC. It is translated as CASSSLDGYEQYF.

The chain links TRBV28 to TRBJ2-7; weak D call: TRBD2 (6 bases). The germline V gene has CDR1 MDHEN and CDR2 SYDVKM. V lost 1 base to trimming and J lost 4 bases, with 8 bases between them. CDR3 length: 13 amino acids. The CDR3 nucleotides read TGTGCCAGCAGTTTATTTCGGGGGTACGAGCAGTACTTC. Protein sequence: CASSLFRGYEQYF.

A word on this clone: Distinct nucleotide sequences in the sample also encode this CDR3. This chain connects TRBV5-4 to TRBJ2-3; D is uncertain. CDR3 size: 13 residues. Germline CDR1 and CDR2: SGHNT and YYREEE (reference sequence). V lost 0 bases and J lost 2, with 4 bases in between. CDR3 sequence (DNA): TGTGCCAGCAGCTTGGTGTCCACAGATACGCAGTATTTT. This sequence encodes CASSLVSTDTQYF. The complete variable domain, with remaining parts taken from reference TRBV5-4 and TRBJ2-3, reads ETGVTQSPTHLIKTRGQQVTLRCSSQSGHNTVSWYQQALGQGPQFIFQYYREEENGRGNFPPRFSGLQFPNYSSELNVNALELDDSALYLCASSLVSTDTQYFGPGTRLTVL.